This T cell receptor (beta chain) was identified in a study of T cells in narcolepsy. Study-wide context: Enrolled donors included narcolepsy type 1 or type 2 patients and healthy controls. Study-level results: Autoreactive clonotypes reportedly recurred in blood of same and different patients, not controls. Autoreactive HCRT-specific and TRIB2-specific clonotypes were marked in same-patient CSF-versus-blood CD4+ comparisons. In some patient and control memory CD4+ samples, autoreactive clones were absent.

Assay: immunoSEQ multiplex PCR; the TCRdb copy retains only in-frame clones and omits some. The sample shows about 27,000 clones, around nine tenths of them seen only once. For this clone: Its antigen is currently unknown.

Material: CD45RA- memory CD4+ T cells from PBMCs. This receptor was identified in a human donor with narcolepsy.

The CDR3 sequence: CASNQYNEQFF. The DNA for the CDR3 is TGTGCCAGCAACCAGTACAATGAGCAGTTCTTC. V is TRBV2 and J is TRBJ2-1; no firm D call. Germline V CDR1 and CDR2: SNHLY, FYNNEI. The V gene lost 7 bases and the J gene lost 4 bases, with 5 bases spanning the gap. CDR3 length: 11 residues.